Sequencing of this TCR beta chain was carried out in a study of early T cells in non-severe SARS-CoV-2 infection. Turning to the study itself: Bulk RNA from unsorted whole blood was sequenced; chains were unpaired.

This clonotype was counted at least ten times. TCRdb ran MiXCR on the 5' RACE reads and lists one entry per CDR3 protein. This table has 45,000 to 75,000 distinct CDR3 sequences, 5.5% to 6.5% appearing once. Trimming took 7 bases from V and 11 from J; bases not matched to a gene: 19. Germline V gene sequence: CDR1 SGHAT, CDR2 FQNNGV. This CDR3 is built from 15 residues. The origin of this receptor is an adult who was a healthcare worker with PCR-confirmed SARS-CoV-2 infection or an uninfected control (not recorded which). The sample taken for sequencing was whole blood. The chain employs TRBV11-2 and TRBJ1-1; 7 bases map to TRBD1. CDR3 in DNA: TGTGCCAGCATCATAAGGGGGGGGACAGCCCAATCTGCTTTCTTT. Protein sequence: CASIIRGGTAQSAFF.